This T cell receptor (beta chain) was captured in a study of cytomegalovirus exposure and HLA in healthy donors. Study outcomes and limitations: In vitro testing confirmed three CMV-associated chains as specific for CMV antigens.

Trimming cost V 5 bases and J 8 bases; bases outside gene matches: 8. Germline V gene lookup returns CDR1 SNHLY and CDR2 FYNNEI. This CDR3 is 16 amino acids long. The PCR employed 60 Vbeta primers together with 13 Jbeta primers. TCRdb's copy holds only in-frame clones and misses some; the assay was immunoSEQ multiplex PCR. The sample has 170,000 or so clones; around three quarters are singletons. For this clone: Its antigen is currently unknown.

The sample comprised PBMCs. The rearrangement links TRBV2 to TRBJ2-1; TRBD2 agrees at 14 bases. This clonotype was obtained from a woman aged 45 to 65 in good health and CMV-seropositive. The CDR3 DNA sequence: TGTGCCAGCAGTAGCCCGGGACTAGCGGGAGAGGATGAGCAGTTCTTC. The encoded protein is CASSSPGLAGEDEQFF.